This T cell receptor (beta chain) was captured in a study of shared clonotypes between healthy human individuals. Across the whole study: Three plates each covered CD4 naive and memory; CD8 naive two, CD8 memory one.

Germline V gene sequence: CDR1 ENHRY, CDR2 SYGVKD. The V gene lost 4 bases and the J gene lost 7 bases, with 7 bases spanning the gap. The CDR3 extends over 12 amino acids. Whole-study results and caveats: Naive CD4 clonotypes were shared across several donors at approximately 5.3%. Tissues were not sampled, only blood, and their repertoires likely differ. Represented genetic and exposure-history diversity was restricted by having few donors.

The naive CD8 fraction comprised CD45RO-negative cells positively selected for CCR7 and excluded terminally differentiated effector memory CD45RA+ cells. Comments on this clone: Its antigen is currently unknown.

TCRdb's copy holds only in-frame clones and misses some; the assay was immunoSEQ multiplex PCR. The sample has about 2,100,000 clones; around 93% are singletons. This receptor was obtained from a man younger than 35 in good health. Some clones in this sample may be carry-over from other donors' samples. The gene calls are TRBV10-3 and TRBJ2-2; TRBD1 might be the D (5 bases). The specimen was naive CD8+ T cells from PBMCs. This CDR3 is CAISVRVGELFF. In DNA form, the CDR3 reads TGTGCCATCAGTGTCAGGGTCGGGGAGCTGTTTTTT.